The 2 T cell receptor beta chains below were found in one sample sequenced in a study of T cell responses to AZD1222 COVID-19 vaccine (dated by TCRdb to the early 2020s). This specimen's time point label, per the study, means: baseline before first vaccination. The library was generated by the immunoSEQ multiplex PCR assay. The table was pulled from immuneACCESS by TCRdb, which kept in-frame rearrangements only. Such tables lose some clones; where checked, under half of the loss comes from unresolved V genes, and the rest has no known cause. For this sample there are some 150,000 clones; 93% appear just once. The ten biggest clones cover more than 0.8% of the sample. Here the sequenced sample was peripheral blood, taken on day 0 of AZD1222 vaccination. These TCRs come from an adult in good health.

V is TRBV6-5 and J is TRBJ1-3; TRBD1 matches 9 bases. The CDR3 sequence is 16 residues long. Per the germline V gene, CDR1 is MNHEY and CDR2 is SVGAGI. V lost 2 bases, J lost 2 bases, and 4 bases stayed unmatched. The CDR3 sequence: CASSYAGDRAGNTIYF. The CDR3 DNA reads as TGTGCCAGCAGTTACGCCGGGGACAGGGCTGGAAACACCATATATTTT.

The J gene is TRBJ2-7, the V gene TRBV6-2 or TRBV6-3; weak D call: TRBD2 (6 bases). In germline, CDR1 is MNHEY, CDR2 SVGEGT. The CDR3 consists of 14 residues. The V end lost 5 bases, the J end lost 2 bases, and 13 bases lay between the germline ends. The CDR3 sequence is CASSTQGGPYEQYF. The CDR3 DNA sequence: TGTGCCAGCAGTACTCAGGGAGGCCCCTACGAGCAGTACTTC.